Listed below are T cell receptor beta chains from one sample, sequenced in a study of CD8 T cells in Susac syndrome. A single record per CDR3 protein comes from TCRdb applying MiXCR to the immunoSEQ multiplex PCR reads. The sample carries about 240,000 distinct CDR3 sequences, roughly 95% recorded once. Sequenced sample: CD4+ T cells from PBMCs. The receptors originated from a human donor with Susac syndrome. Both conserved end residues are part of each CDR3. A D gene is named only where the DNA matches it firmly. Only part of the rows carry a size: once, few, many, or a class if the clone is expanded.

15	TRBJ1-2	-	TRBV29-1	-	CSVATVGPPNYGYTF	TGCAGCGTTGCAACCGTAGGGCCTCCTAACTATGGCTACACCTTC
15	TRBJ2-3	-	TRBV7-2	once	CASSLGRYRTDTQYF	TGTGCCAGCAGCTTGGGGCGCTACCGCACAGATACGCAGTATTTT
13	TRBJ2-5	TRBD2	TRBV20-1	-	CSHVIAGGGTQYF	TGCAGTCATGTTATAGCGGGAGGGGGGACCCAGTACTTC
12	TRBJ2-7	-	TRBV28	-	CASSLVSGFGYF	TGTGCCAGCAGTTTAGTGAGCGGATTCGGATACTTC
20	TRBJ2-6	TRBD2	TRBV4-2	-	CASSQEGASGDISGANVLTF	TGTGCCAGCAGCCAAGAGGGGGCTAGCGGGGACATCTCTGGGGCCAACGTCCTGACTTTC
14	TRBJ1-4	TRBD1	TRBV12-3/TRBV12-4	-	CASSLTGVREKLFF	TGTGCCAGCAGCCTGACAGGGGTCCGTGAAAAACTGTTTTTT
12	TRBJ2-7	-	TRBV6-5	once	CASTELGGEQYF	TGTGCCAGCACCGAACTAGGAGGCGAGCAGTACTTC
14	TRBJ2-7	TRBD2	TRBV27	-	CASRREGGIYEQYF	TGTGCCAGCAGACGGGAGGGCGGGATCTACGAGCAGTACTTC
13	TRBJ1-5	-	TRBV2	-	CASRTWGNQPQHF	TGTGCCAGCAGAACCTGGGGCAATCAGCCCCAGCATTTT
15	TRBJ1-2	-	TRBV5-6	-	CASSWGRQLHYGYTF	TGTGCCAGCAGCTGGGGCCGTCAACTCCACTATGGCTACACCTTC
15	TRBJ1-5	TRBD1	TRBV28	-	CASSPSGQGDQPQHF	TGTGCCAGCAGTCCTTCTGGACAGGGAGATCAGCCCCAGCATTTT
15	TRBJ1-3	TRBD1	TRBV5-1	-	CASSLTGASGNTIYF	TGCGCCAGCAGCCTGACAGGGGCATCGGGAAACACCATATATTTT
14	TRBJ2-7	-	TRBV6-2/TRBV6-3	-	CASSPYRSGYEQYF	TGTGCCAGCAGTCCCTACAGGTCTGGCTACGAGCAGTACTTC
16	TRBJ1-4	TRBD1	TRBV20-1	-	CSARPNNRGLNEKLFF	TGCAGTGCTAGACCAAACAACAGGGGTCTCAATGAAAAACTGTTTTTT
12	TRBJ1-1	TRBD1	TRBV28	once	CASRGTGGEAFF	TGTGCCAGCAGGGGGACAGGGGGCGAAGCTTTCTTT
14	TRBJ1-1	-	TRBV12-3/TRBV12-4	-	CASSDGGLNTEAFF	TGTGCCAGCAGTGACGGGGGGCTGAACACTGAAGCTTTCTTT
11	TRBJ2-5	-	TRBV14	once	CASSQSATQYF	TGTGCCAGCAGCCAAAGTGCGACCCAGTACTTC
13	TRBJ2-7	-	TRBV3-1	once	CASSQARFHEQYF	TGTGCCAGCAGCCAAGCTAGGTTCCACGAGCAGTACTTC
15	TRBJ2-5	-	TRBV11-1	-	CASIQSPQGGKTQYF	TGTGCCAGCATCCAGTCACCCCAGGGGGGCAAGACCCAGTACTTC
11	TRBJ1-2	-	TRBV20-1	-	CSALDSYGYTF	TGCAGTGCCCTGGACAGCTATGGCTACACCTTC
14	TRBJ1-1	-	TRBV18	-	CASSPSRGPTEAFF	TGTGCCAGCTCACCGTCTAGGGGCCCCACTGAAGCTTTCTTT
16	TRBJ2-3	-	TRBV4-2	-	CASSQEGGISTDTQYF	TGTGCCAGCAGCCAAGAGGGCGGGATAAGCACAGATACGCAGTATTTT
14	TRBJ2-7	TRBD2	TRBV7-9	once	CASAIVAGGDEQYF	TGTGCCAGCGCGATTGTAGCGGGAGGTGACGAGCAGTACTTC
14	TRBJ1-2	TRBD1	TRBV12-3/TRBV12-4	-	CASSPGTAYYGYTF	TGTGCCAGCAGTCCAGGGACAGCCTACTATGGCTACACCTTC
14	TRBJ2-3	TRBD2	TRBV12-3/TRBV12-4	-	CASSLGLAWDTQYF	TGTGCCAGCAGTCTCGGACTAGCGTGGGATACGCAGTATTTT
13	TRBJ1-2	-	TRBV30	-	CAWSPGDNYGYTF	TGTGCCTGGAGCCCAGGGGATAACTATGGCTACACCTTC
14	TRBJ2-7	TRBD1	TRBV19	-	CASNPGQGEYEQYF	TGTGCCAGTAATCCGGGACAGGGGGAGTACGAGCAGTACTTC
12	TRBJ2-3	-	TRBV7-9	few	CASTISTDTQYF	TGTGCCAGCACCATTAGCACAGATACGCAGTATTTT
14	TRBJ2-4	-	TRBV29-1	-	CSVGTRLAKNIQYF	TGCAGCGTAGGAACCAGATTAGCCAAAAACATTCAGTACTTC
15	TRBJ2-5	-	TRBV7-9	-	CASSRYPPRVETQYF	TGTGCCAGCAGCCGTTATCCCCCTAGAGTTGAGACCCAGTACTTC
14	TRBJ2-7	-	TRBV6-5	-	CASSYSSGTYEQYF	TGTGCCAGCAGTTACTCGAGTGGCACCTACGAGCAGTACTTC
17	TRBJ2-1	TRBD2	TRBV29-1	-	CSVVTSGRAGVDNEQFF	TGCAGCGTCGTGACTAGCGGGAGGGCGGGCGTAGACAATGAGCAGTTCTTC